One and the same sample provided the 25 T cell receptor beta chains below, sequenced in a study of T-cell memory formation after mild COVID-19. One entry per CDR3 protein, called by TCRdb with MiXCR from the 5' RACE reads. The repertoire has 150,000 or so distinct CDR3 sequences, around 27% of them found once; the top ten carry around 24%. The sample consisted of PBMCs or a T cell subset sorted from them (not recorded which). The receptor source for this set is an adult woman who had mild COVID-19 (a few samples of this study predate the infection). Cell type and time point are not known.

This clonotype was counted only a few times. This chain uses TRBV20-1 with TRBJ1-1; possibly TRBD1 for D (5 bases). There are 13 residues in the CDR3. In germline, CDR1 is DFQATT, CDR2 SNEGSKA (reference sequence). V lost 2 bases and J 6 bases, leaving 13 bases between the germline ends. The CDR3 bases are TGCAGTGCTAGACCGGAGGGGTGGGCTGAAGCTTTCTTT. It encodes CSARPEGWAEAFF.

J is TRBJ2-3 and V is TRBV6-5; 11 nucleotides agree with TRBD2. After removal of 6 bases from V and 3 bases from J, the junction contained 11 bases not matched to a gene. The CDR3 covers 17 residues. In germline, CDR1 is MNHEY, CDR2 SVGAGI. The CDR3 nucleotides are TGTGCCAGCAGGACCCTGAAGGCTAGCGGGGGGACAGATACGCAGTATTTT. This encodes CASRTLKASGGTDTQYF.

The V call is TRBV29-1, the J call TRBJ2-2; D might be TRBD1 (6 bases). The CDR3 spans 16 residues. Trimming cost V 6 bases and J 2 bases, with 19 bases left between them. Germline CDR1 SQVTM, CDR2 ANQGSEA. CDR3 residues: CSVPGHPDLNTGELFF. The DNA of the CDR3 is TGCAGCGTGCCGGGACACCCGGACCTAAACACCGGGGAGCTGTTTTTT.

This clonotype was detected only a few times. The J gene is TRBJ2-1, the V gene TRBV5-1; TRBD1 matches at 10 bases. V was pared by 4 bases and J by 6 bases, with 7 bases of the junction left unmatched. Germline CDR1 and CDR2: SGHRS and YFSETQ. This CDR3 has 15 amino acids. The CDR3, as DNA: TGCGCCAGCAGCCTCGACAGGGGGCTCGGCAATGAGCAGTTCTTC. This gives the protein CASSLDRGLGNEQFF.

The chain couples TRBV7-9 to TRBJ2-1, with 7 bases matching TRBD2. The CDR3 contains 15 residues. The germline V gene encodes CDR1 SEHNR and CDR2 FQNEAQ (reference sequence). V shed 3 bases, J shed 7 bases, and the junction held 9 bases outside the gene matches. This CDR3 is CASSFGGRAGNEQFF. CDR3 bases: TGTGCCAGCAGCTTTGGGGGGAGGGCCGGAAATGAGCAGTTCTTC.

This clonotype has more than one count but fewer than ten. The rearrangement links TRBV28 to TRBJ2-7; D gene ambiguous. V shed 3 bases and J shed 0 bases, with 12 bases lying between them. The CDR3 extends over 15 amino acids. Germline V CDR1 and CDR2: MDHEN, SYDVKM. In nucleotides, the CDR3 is TGTGCCAGCAGTTTCACTCACGAAGTCTCCTACGAGCAGTACTTC. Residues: CASSFTHEVSYEQYF.

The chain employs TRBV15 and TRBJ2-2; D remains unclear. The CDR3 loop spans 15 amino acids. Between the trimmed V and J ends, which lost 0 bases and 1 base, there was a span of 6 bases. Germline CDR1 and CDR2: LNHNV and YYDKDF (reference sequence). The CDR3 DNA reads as TGTGCCACCAGCAGAGAGACGGGGAACACCGGGGAGCTGTTTTTT. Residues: CATSRETGNTGELFF.

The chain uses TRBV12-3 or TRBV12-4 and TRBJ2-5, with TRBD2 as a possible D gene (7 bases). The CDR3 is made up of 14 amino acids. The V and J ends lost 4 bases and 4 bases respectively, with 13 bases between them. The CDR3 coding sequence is TGTGCCAGCAGTTCCCGCGGGGGCGGAGAGACCCAGTACTTC. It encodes CASSSRGGGETQYF.

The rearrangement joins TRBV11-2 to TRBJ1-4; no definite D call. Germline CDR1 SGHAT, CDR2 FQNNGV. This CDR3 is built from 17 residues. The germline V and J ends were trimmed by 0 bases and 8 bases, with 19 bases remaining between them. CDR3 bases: TGTGCCAGCAGCTTAGAGCTAATGCCTTCGGAGGAAGAAAAACTGTTTTTT. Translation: CASSLELMPSEEEKLFF.

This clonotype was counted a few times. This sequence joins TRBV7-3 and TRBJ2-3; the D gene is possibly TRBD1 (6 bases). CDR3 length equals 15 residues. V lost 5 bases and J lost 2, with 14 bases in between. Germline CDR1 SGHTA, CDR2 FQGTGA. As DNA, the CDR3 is TGTGCCAGCAGCCCCCTCACAGGGCTCACAGATACGCAGTATTTT. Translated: CASSPLTGLTDTQYF.

CDR3 loop: CASSSIAEFTDTQYF. CDR3 sequence (DNA): TGTGCCAGCAGTTCTATAGCGGAGTTCACAGATACGCAGTATTTT. The chain joins TRBV7-9 to TRBJ2-3; D is perhaps TRBD2 (6 bases). The germline V gene has CDR1 SEHNR and CDR2 FQNEAQ (reference sequence). The CDR3 spans 15 residues. The V gene lost 6 bases and the J gene lost 2 bases, with 15 bases spanning the gap.

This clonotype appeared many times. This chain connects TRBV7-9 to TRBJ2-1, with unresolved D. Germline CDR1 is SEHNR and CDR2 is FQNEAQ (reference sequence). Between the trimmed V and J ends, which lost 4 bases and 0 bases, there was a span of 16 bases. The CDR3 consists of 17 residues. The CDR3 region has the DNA TGTGCCAGCAGCTCCCGACCGGTTTTGAGCTCCTACAATGAGCAGTTCTTC. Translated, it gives CASSSRPVLSSYNEQFF.

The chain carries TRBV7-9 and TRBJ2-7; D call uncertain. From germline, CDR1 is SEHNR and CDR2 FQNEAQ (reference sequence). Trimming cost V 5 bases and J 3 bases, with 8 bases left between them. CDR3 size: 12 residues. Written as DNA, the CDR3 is TGTGCCAGCAGCGCGAAGGGCTACGAGCAGTACTTC. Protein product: CASSAKGYEQYF.

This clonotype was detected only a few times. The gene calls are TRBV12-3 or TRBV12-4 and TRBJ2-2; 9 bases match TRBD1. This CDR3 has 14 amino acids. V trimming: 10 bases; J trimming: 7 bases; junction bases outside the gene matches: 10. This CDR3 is CATLGQGTVGELFF. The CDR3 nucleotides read TGTGCCACCCTCGGACAGGGGACGGTCGGGGAGCTGTTTTTT.

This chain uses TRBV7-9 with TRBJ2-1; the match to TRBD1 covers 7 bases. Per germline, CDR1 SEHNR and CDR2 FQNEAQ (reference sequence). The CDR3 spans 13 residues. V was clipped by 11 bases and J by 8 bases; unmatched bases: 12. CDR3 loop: CALREQGSDEQFF. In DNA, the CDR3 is TGTGCCCTTAGGGAACAGGGGTCCGATGAGCAGTTCTTC.

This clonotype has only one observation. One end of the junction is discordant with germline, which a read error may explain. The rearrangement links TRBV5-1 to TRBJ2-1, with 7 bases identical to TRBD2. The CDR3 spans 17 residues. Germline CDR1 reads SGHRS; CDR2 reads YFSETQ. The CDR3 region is CSSSWEGFGSSYNEQFF. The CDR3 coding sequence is TGCTCCAGCAGCTGGGAGGGGTTTGGGAGCTCCTACAATGAGCAGTTCTTC.

The CDR3 region is CAWSVGGANIQYF. The CDR3 nucleotides read TGTGCCTGGAGTGTGGGGGGGGCAAACATTCAGTACTTC. This rearrangement joins TRBV30 to TRBJ2-4, with a tentative D call TRBD2 (7 bases). Germline CDR1 GTSNPN, CDR2 SVGIG (reference sequence). The CDR3 loop spans 13 amino acids. V was shortened by 0 bases and J by 6 bases, with 9 bases between the two germline ends.

CDR3 sequence: CASSLLAGSSYEQYF. In DNA, the CDR3 is TGTGCCAGCAGCTTGCTAGCGGGATCCTCCTACGAGCAGTACTTC. V usage is TRBV11-2 and J usage is TRBJ2-7; 9 bases agree with TRBD2. This CDR3 region has 15 residues. Germline V gives CDR1 SGHAT, CDR2 FQNNGV. After removal of 3 bases from V and 0 bases from J, the junction contained 3 bases not matched to a gene.

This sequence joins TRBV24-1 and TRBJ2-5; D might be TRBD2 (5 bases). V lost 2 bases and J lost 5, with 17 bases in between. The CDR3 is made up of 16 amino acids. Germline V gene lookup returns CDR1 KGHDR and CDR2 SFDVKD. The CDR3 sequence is CATSDSPRGIEETQYF. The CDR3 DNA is TGTGCCACCAGTGATTCCCCCCGGGGAATAGAGGAGACCCAGTACTTC.

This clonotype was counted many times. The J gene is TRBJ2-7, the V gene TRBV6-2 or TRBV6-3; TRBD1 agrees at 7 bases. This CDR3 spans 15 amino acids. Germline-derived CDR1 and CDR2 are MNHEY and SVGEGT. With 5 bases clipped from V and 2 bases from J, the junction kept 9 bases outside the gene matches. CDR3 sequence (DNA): TGTGCCAGCAGTACCTCCGGGACAGAGCCCTACGAGCAGTACTTC. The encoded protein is CASSTSGTEPYEQYF.

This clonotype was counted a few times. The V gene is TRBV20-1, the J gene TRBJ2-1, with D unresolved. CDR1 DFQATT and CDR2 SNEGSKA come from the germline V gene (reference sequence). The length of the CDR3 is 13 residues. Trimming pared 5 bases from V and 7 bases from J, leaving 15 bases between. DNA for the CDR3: TGCAGTGCTTCCAGCGAGCTGCCGAATGAGCAGTTCTTC. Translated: CSASSELPNEQFF.

CDR3 protein: CSASVGNEQFF. CDR3 DNA: TGCAGTGCTAGCGTAGGGAATGAGCAGTTCTTC. The chain uses TRBV20-1 and TRBJ2-1; D ambiguous. The CDR3 totals 11 residues. CDR1 and CDR2 from the germline V gene are DFQATT and SNEGSKA (reference sequence). V was pared by 3 bases and J by 7 bases, with 7 bases between.

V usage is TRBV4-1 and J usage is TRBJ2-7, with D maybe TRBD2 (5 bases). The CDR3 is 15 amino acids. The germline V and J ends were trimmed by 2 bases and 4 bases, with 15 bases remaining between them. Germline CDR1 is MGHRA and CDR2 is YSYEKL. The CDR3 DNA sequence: TGCGCCAGCAGCCAAAGAGGTATACTAGTGTACGAGCAGTACTTC. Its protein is CASSQRGILVYEQYF.

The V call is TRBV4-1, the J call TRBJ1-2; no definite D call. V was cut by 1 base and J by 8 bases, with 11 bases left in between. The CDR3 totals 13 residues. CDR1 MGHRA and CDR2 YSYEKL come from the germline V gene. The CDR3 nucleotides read TGCGCCAGCAGCCAAGTTGGGTCGGTAGGCTACACCTTC. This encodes CASSQVGSVGYTF.

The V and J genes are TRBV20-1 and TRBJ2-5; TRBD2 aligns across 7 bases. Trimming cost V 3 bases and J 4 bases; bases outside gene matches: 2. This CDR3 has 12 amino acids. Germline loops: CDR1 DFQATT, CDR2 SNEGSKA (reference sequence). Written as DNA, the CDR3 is TGCAGTGCTAGGTGGGGGGGAGAGACCCAGTACTTC. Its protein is CSARWGGETQYF.